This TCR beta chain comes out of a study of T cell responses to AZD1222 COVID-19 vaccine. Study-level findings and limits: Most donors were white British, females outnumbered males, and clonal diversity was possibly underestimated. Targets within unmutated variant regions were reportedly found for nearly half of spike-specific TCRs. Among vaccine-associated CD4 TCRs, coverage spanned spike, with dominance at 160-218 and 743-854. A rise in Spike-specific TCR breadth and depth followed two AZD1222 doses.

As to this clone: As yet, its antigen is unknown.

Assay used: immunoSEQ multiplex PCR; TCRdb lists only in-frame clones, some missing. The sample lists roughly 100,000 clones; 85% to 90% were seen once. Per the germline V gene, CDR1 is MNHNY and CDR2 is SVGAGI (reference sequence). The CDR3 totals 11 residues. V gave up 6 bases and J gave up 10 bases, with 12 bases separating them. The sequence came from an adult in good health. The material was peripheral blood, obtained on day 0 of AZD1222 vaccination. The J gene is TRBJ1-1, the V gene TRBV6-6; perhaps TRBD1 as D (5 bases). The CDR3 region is CASRAGPSAFF. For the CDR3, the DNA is TGTGCCAGCAGAGCGGGACCGTCAGCTTTCTTT.